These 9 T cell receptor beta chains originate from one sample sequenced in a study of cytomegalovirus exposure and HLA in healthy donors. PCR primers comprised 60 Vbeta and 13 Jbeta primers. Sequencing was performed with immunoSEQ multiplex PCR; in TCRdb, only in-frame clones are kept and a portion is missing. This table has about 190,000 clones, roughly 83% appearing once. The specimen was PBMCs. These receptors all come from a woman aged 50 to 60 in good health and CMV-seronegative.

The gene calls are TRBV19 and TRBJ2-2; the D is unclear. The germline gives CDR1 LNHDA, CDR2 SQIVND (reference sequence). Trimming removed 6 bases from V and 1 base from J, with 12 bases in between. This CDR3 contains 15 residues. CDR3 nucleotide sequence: TGTGCCAGTAGGAGGCAGCCGGGGAACACCGGGGAGCTGTTTTTT. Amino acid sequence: CASRRQPGNTGELFF. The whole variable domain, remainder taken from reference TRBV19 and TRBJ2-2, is DGGITQSPKYLFRKEGQNVTLSCEQNLNHDAMYWYRQDPGQGLRLIYYSQIVNDFQKGDIAEGYSVSREKKESFPLTVTSAQKNPTAFYLCASRRQPGNTGELFFGEGSRLTVL.

The CDR3 region has the DNA TGTGCCAGCAGCCAAGATAGGGGGGGTGAAGCTTTCTTT. This sequence encodes CASSQDRGGEAFF. This chain links TRBV14 with TRBJ1-1, with D possibly matching TRBD1 (6 bases). Trimming took off 0 bases at V and 7 bases at J, with 9 bases between the two ends. The CDR3 has 13 residues. The V gene's germline CDR1 is SGHDN and CDR2 FVKESK. Supplemented by reference TRBV14 and TRBJ1-1, the full variable domain reads EAGVTQFPSHSVIEKGQTVTLRCDPISGHDNLYWYRRVMGKEIKFLLHFVKESKQDESGMPNNRFLAERTGGTYSTLKVQPAELEDSGVYFCASSQDRGGEAFFGQGTRLTVV.

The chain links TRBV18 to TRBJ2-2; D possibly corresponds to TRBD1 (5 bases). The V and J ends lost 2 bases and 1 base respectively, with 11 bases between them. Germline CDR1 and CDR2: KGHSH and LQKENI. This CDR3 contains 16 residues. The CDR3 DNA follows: TGTGCCAGCTCACCAAGACAGCTTAGGAACACCGGGGAGCTGTTTTTT. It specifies CASSPRQLRNTGELFF.

CDR3 region: CASSSPGGWEQYF. Written as DNA, the CDR3 is TGTGCCAGCAGCTCCCCGGGAGGCTGGGAGCAGTACTTC. This chain uses TRBV5-6 with TRBJ2-7; TRBD2 agrees at 7 bases. The CDR3 has 13 residues. V shed 3 bases, J shed 7 bases, and the junction held 7 bases outside the gene matches. Germline CDR1 and CDR2: SGHDT and YYEEEE.

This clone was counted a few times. This CDR3 is CASSSLGQGLYGYTF. CDR3 nucleotide sequence: TGTGCCAGCAGTTCCTTGGGACAGGGCCTTTATGGCTACACCTTC. V usage is TRBV6-6 and J usage is TRBJ1-2; 9 positions match TRBD1. J lost 5 bases, V lost 4 bases, and 8 bases had no gene match. The CDR3 is 15 residues long. CDR1 is MNHNY, CDR2 SVGAGI, per germline (reference sequence).

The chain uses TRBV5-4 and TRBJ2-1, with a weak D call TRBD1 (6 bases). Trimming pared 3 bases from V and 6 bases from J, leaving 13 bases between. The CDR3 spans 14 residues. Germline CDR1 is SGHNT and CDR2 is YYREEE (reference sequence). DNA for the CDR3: TGTGCCAGCAGCTCCTCCGGGACAATCAATGAGCAGTTCTTC. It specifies CASSSSGTINEQFF. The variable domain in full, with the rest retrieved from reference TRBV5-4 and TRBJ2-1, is ETGVTQSPTHLIKTRGQQVTLRCSSQSGHNTVSWYQQALGQGPQFIFQYYREEENGRGNFPPRFSGLQFPNYSSELNVNALELDDSALYLCASSSSGTINEQFFGPGTRLTVL.

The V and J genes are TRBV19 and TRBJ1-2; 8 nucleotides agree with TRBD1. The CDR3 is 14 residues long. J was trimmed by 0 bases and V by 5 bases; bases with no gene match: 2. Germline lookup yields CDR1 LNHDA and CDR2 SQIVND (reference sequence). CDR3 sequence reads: CASSGGQANYGYTF. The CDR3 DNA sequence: TGTGCCAGTAGTGGGGGACAGGCTAACTATGGCTACACCTTC.

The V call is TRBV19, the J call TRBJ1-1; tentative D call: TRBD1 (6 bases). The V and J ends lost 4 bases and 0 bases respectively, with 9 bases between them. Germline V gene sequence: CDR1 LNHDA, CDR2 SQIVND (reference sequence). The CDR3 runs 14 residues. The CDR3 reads CASSTDRLNTEAFF. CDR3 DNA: TGTGCCAGTAGTACCGACAGGCTGAACACTGAAGCTTTCTTT.

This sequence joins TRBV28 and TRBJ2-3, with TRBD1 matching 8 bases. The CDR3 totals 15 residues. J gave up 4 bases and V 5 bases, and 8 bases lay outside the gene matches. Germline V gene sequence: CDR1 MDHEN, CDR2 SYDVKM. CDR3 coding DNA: TGTGCCAGCAGTCTTATTAGACAGGGGCCAGATACGCAGTATTTT. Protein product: CASSLIRQGPDTQYF.